The clone carrying this TCR beta chain was detected ten times or more. Its antigen remains unknown. This sample is part of a study of T cells after posttransplantation cyclophosphamide. Whole-study results and caveats: Blood and skin or GI T cell repertoires showed limited TRB overlap. After PTCy, TRB diversity resembled that of CNI/methotrexate controls.

Deletions cut 5 bases from V and 6 bases from J, with 11 bases between. The CDR3 consists of 12 residues. Germline assignment: CDR1 KGHSH and CDR2 LQKENI. Busulfan-fludarabine conditioning, marrow transplant, and cyclophosphamide on days +3 and +4 were administered. The method was immunoSEQ multiplex PCR; TCRdb's version includes in-frame clones alone and lacks a portion of them. The sample was found to contain tens of thousands of clones, and every one recurs. Sequenced here: PBMCs, sampled after allogeneic stem cell transplant with posttransplant cyclophosphamide. The receptor comes from a young adult male patient who received an allogeneic stem cell transplant from a related donor, was CMV-positive, and had no GVHD. The graft donor may be the source of some T cells. This chain links TRBV18 with TRBJ2-7; possible D gene TRBD2, 5 bases. The CDR3 reads CASSSSGIEQYF. The CDR3 coding sequence is TGTGCCAGCTCAAGCTCGGGGATCGAGCAGTACTTC.